This TCR beta chain appears in the sequencing data of a study of cytomegalovirus exposure and HLA in healthy donors. Study conclusions and caveats: Productive rates of about 90% or about 30% were seen for most TCR beta V segments in an earlier analysis. Sequencing probably produced one cluster of sequence variants that were highly shared.

There are 14 residues in the CDR3. Trimming took off 7 bases at V and 3 bases at J, with 16 bases between the two ends. Per germline, CDR1 MDHEN and CDR2 SYDVKM. It was with 60 Vbeta and 13 Jbeta primers that the PCR ran. Libraries were prepared by immunoSEQ multiplex PCR; TCRdb keeps only in-frame clonotypes and omits some of them. The sample comprises nearly 110,000 clones, more than 65% of which are singletons, and 4.2% rests with the top ten. In the case of this clone: The antigen is undetermined.

The TCR was taken from a male donor in good health and CMV-seronegative. The chain couples TRBV28 to TRBJ2-7, with D uncertain. The sequencing input was PBMCs. The CDR3 DNA reads TGTGCCAGCAAAGGTAACGCCGGCGGCTACGAGCAGTACTTC. This codes for CASKGNAGGYEQYF.